A single sample is the source of the 17 T cell receptor beta chains below, sequenced in a study of CD8 T cells in Susac syndrome. The authors reverse transcribed roughly 0.5 to 1 ug RNA with random hexamers. Each CDR3 protein is one row after TCRdb ran MiXCR on the immunoSEQ multiplex PCR reads. The sample includes about 150,000 distinct CDR3 sequences, 80% to 95% of them seen just once. Sequencing was carried out using CD4+ T cells from PBMCs. These receptors all stem from a human donor with multiple sclerosis.

Note on this clonotype: A read error may produce the germline difference seen at one junction end. The chain links TRBV19 to TRBJ2-5; no clear D. The length of the CDR3 is 13 residues. Germline values: CDR1 LNHDA, CDR2 SQIVND (reference sequence). The CDR3 DNA sequence: TGTGCCAGTACTATAAGGCACGGGGAGACCCAGTACTTC. It translates to CASTIRHGETQYF. The entire variable domain, with the rest obtained from reference TRBV19 and TRBJ2-5, is as follows: DGGITQSPKYLFRKEGQNVTLSCEQNLNHDAMYWYRQDPGQGLRLIYYSQIVNDFQKGDIAEGYSVSREKKESFPLTVTSAQKNPTAFYLCASTIRHGETQYFGPGTRLLVL.

This chain uses TRBV11-2 with TRBJ2-7; possible D gene TRBD2, 6 bases. Germline CDR1 SGHAT, CDR2 FQNNGV. The V gene lost 2 bases and the J gene lost 4 bases, with 18 bases spanning the gap. This CDR3 contains 16 residues. CDR3 nucleotide sequence: TGTGCCAGCAGCTTATCCGGTGCGGGACTGGGTTACGAGCAGTACTTC. This gives the protein CASSLSGAGLGYEQYF.

The chain carries TRBV28 and TRBJ1-1; D is unresolved. The CDR3 consists of 13 residues. The ends were cut back, 2 bases at V and 1 base at J, with 5 bases in the middle. CDR1 and CDR2 (germline): MDHEN, SYDVKM. In nucleotides, the CDR3 is TGTGCCAGCAGTTTACCCCCGAACACTGAAGCTTTCTTT. The encoded protein is CASSLPPNTEAFF.

The chain recombines TRBV5-1 with TRBJ2-2; D is possibly TRBD2 (6 bases). Trimming stripped 4 bases from V and 7 bases from J, with 11 bases between. Germline V CDR1 and CDR2: SGHRS, YFSETQ. The CDR3 sequence is 13 residues long. For the CDR3, the DNA is TGCGCCAGCAGCACGGAGGGGAGCGGGGAGCTGTTTTTT. Translating it yields CASSTEGSGELFF.

The genes are TRBV28 and TRBJ1-1; D ambiguous. Trimming cost V 4 bases and J 11 bases, with 14 bases left between them. The CDR3 runs 12 residues. The germline gives CDR1 MDHEN, CDR2 SYDVKM. The CDR3 DNA reads TGTGCCAGCAGTTCGCCCGCCCAGGACGCTTTCTTT. This gives the protein CASSSPAQDAFF.

This clonotype was observed once. The rearrangement links TRBV7-8 to TRBJ2-3, with 13 bases that match TRBD2. The germline V gene has CDR1 SGHVS and CDR2 FQNEAQ. J lost 0 bases, V lost 0 bases, and 3 bases had no gene match. There are 18 residues in the CDR3. CDR3 region: CASSLATSGGPSTDTQYF. The CDR3 DNA reads as TGTGCCAGCAGCTTAGCGACTAGCGGGGGGCCAAGCACAGATACGCAGTATTTT. Combining the CDR3 with reference TRBV7-8 and TRBJ2-3 gives the whole variable domain GAGVSQSPRYKVAKRGQDVALRCDPISGHVSLFWYQQALGQGPEFLTYFQNEAQLDKSGLPSDRFFAERPEGSVSTLKIQRTQQEDSAVYLCASSLATSGGPSTDTQYFGPGTRLTVL.

The chain links TRBV5-4 to TRBJ2-7; a possible D gene is TRBD1 (6 bases). The CDR3 length is 13 residues. Germline values: CDR1 SGHNT, CDR2 YYREEE (reference sequence). V shed 2 bases and J shed 7 bases, with 13 bases lying between them. In nucleotides, the CDR3 is TGTGCCAGCAGCTTTACAGGGCTCAGGGAGCAGTACTTC. Protein: CASSFTGLREQYF.

The V call is TRBV12-3 or TRBV12-4, the J call TRBJ2-3; the D gene is possibly TRBD2 (5 bases). The CDR3 is 16 amino acids. V was shortened by 0 bases and J by 0 bases, with 10 bases between the two germline ends. The CDR3 sequence: CASSLAVGGSTDTQYF. The DNA for the CDR3 is TGTGCCAGCAGTTTAGCCGTGGGCGGGAGCACAGATACGCAGTATTTT.

The rearrangement links TRBV19 to TRBJ2-2; D perhaps matches TRBD2 (5 bases). The CDR3 loop spans 13 amino acids. Deletions cut 2 bases from V and 8 bases from J, with 9 bases between. Germline lookup yields CDR1 LNHDA and CDR2 SQIVND (reference sequence). The CDR3 protein is CASSITRGGELFF. CDR3 DNA: TGTGCCAGTAGTATAACCCGGGGAGGGGAGCTGTTTTTT.

This clonotype appeared a single time. This rearrangement joins TRBV9 to TRBJ2-5, with 7 bases aligning to TRBD2. CDR3 length: 15 amino acids. Trimming removed 3 bases from V and 0 bases from J; junction bases left unmatched: 5. The germline V gene has CDR1 SGDLS and CDR2 YYNGEE. DNA of the CDR3: TGTGCCAGCAGCGCCATGGGAGGGTACCAAGAGACCCAGTACTTC. Its protein is CASSAMGGYQETQYF.

The V and J genes are TRBV2 and TRBJ2-2, with 8 bases identical to TRBD2. CDR1 and CDR2 (germline): SNHLY, FYNNEI. The V segment lost 3 bases and the J segment 5 bases; nucleotides outside the gene matches: 5. The CDR3 is 15 amino acids. CDR3 nucleotide sequence: TGTGCCAGCAGTGAGACCGGGAGGGGAACCGGGGAGCTGTTTTTT. Amino acid sequence: CASSETGRGTGELFF.

The chain links TRBV7-6 to TRBJ2-5; D not certain. Trimming took off 2 bases at V and 5 bases at J, with 12 bases between the two ends. The CDR3 sequence is 14 residues long. Germline V gene data show CDR1 as SGHVS and CDR2 as FNYEAQ. The chain's CDR3 is CASSLSVRRETQYF. As DNA, the CDR3 is TGTGCCAGCAGCTTAAGTGTCAGGCGGGAGACCCAGTACTTC.

The chain carries TRBV29-1 and TRBJ1-1; tentatively, D is TRBD1 (5 bases). Germline assignment: CDR1 SQVTM and CDR2 ANQGSEA. V was shortened by 6 bases and J by 9 bases, with 14 bases between the two germline ends. The CDR3 contains 11 residues. As DNA, the CDR3 is TGCAGCGTCCAGAGGGGACCCCAAGCTTTCTTT. Translating it yields CSVQRGPQAFF.

The V gene is TRBV6-5, the J gene TRBJ2-5, with TRBD2 matching 14 bases. The CDR3 is 15 residues long. Germline lookup yields CDR1 MNHEY and CDR2 SVGAGI. The V gene end was trimmed by 6 bases and the J gene end by 1 base; junction bases not matched to a gene: 1. CDR3 amino acids: CASRGLAGAQETQYF. CDR3 nucleotides: TGTGCCAGCAGGGGACTAGCGGGGGCCCAAGAGACCCAGTACTTC.

V is TRBV5-1 and J is TRBJ2-2; TRBD1 matches at 9 bases. CDR1 and CDR2 (germline): SGHRS, YFSETQ. The length of the CDR3 is 18 residues. V was clipped by 4 bases and J by 4 bases; unmatched bases: 14. CDR3 amino acids: CASSLLPPGQGSTGELFF. CDR3 nucleotide sequence: TGCGCCAGCAGCCTGTTGCCGCCGGGACAGGGTTCCACCGGGGAGCTGTTTTTT. Variable domain in full (rest from reference TRBV5-1 and TRBJ2-2): KAGVTQTPRYLIKTRGQQVTLSCSPISGHRSVSWYQQTPGQGLQFLFEYFSETQRNKGNFPGRFSGRQFSNSRSEMNVSTLELGDSALYLCASSLLPPGQGSTGELFFGEGSRLTVL.

This clonotype was seen a single time. J is TRBJ1-6 and V is TRBV19; 7 nucleotides agree with TRBD1. The trim removed 2 bases at V and 6 bases at J, leaving 7 bases unmatched. There are 16 residues in the CDR3. Germline V lookup: CDR1 LNHDA, CDR2 SQIVND (reference sequence). CDR3 bases: TGTGCCAGTAGTATATCCGACAGGGTTGGTAATTCACCCCTCCACTTT. Amino acids: CASSISDRVGNSPLHF.

The chain recombines TRBV25-1 with TRBJ1-3; 8 bases map to TRBD1. The CDR3 runs to 15 residues. V shed 4 bases and J 2 bases; nucleotides not matched to a gene: 4. Germline CDR1 is MGHDK and CDR2 is SYGVNS. CDR3 in amino acids: CASSGGQGPGNTIYF. The CDR3 coding sequence is TGTGCCAGCAGTGGCGGACAGGGTCCTGGAAACACCATATATTTT.